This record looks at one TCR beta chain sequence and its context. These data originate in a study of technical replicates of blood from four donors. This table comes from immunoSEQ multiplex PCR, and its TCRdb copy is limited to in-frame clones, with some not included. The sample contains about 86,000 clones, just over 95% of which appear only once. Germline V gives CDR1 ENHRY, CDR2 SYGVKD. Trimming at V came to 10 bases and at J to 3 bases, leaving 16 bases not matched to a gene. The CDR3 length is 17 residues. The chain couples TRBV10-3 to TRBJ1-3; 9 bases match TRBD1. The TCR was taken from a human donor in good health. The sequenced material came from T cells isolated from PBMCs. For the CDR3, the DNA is TGTGCCACTCAAGGGGACAGGGTATCCGTCCTTGGAAACACCATATATTTT. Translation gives CATQGDRVSVLGNTIYF.